This is a list of T cell receptor beta chains from one sample in a study of STAT5B mutations in CD4+ large granular lymphocyte leukemia. Profiling relied on immunoSEQ multiplex PCR, and the TCRdb table lists in-frame clones only, not all of them. The table has roughly 46,000 clones, 80% to 85% seen once. The sequenced material came from CD4+ T cells from blood buffy coats. The receptors derive from a human donor in good health. Each CDR3 is given with its conserved first and last residue. A D gene is named only where the DNA matches it firmly. Some rows have no size entry. The others give once, few or many, or a class for an expanded clone.

>TRBJ2-7|TRBV19|16|.|.
TGTGCCAGTATGTCAGCCGAAGACTTAAGGGCCTACGAGCAGTACTTC
CASMSAEDLRAYEQYF
>TRBJ1-6|TRBV2|18|TRBD1|.
TGTGCCAGCAGGGACCTTAGCCTACAGGGGGCTTATAATTCACCCCTCCACTTT
CASRDLSLQGAYNSPLHF
>TRBJ1-5|TRBV6-5|15|.|once
TGTGCCAGCAGTGGGCAGGGCCGCTCGAATCAGCCCCAGCATTTT
CASSGQGRSNQPQHF
>TRBJ2-7|TRBV29-1|12|.|.
TGCAGCGTTGGGACCGTTGCCTACGAGCAGTACTTC
CSVGTVAYEQYF
>TRBJ1-4|TRBV5-1|17|.|.
TGCGCCAGCAGCTTGGACCCACCGGGACCGCAGCATGAAAAACTGTTTTTT
CASSLDPPGPQHEKLFF
>TRBJ2-6|TRBV9|15|.|.
TGTGCCAGCAGCGTAAAGGGCTCTGGGGCCAACGTCCTGACTTTC
CASSVKGSGANVLTF
>TRBJ2-7|TRBV6-6|13|.|.
TGTGCCAGCAAGGCGGGCCGCCCCTCCGAGCAGTACTTC
CASKAGRPSEQYF
>TRBJ2-1|TRBV14|16|TRBD2|.
TGTGCCAGCAGCCATTCGACTAGCGGGTTTTACAATGAGCAGTTCTTC
CASSHSTSGFYNEQFF
>TRBJ1-1|TRBV6-5|14|.|.
TGTGCCAGCAGTTACCAGGGGCTCGGCACTGAAGCTTTCTTT
CASSYQGLGTEAFF
>TRBJ1-4|TRBV5-1|15|.|.
TGCGCCAGCAGCACTCGGGACGGCCCAAATGAAAAACTGTTTTTT
CASSTRDGPNEKLFF
>TRBJ2-1|TRBV27|15|.|.
TGTGCCAGCAGTACCCCCCGGGCTCAATTCAATGAGCAGTTCTTC
CASSTPRAQFNEQFF
>TRBJ2-7|TRBV30|15|TRBD2|.
TGTGCCTGGAGTGTACCCCTAGCGGGACCCTACGAGCAGTACTTC
CAWSVPLAGPYEQYF
>TRBJ1-5|TRBV19|15|.|.
TGTGCCAGTAGTATATTTTTAGGGAGCAATCAGCCCCAGCATTTT
CASSIFLGSNQPQHF
>TRBJ1-3|TRBV30|14|.|.
TGTGCCTGGAGTGTGATGGGCTCTGGAAACACCATATATTTT
CAWSVMGSGNTIYF
>TRBJ2-7|TRBV5-1|14|.|.
TGCGCCAGCGGCTCAGGGACGGCCGACTTCGAGCAGTACTTC
CASGSGTADFEQYF
>TRBJ2-3|TRBV18|15|.|.
TGTGCCAGCTCACCCACCACCGGGGACGGGAATACGCAGTATTTT
CASSPTTGDGNTQYF
>TRBJ1-5|TRBV9|13|TRBD1|.
TGTGCCAGCAGCCCAACAGGGGATCAGCCCCAGCATTTT
CASSPTGDQPQHF
>TRBJ2-7|TRBV7-9|16|TRBD1|.
TGTGCCAGCACCTCAGCCGGGACAGGGGGCTCCTACGAGCAGTACTTC
CASTSAGTGGSYEQYF
>TRBJ2-5|TRBV2|13|.|.
TGTGCCAGCAGCAAAGACAGCTGGGAGACCCAGTACTTC
CASSKDSWETQYF
>TRBJ2-7|TRBV11-2|12|.|.
TGTGCCAGCAGCTTAGTTCTCTACGAGCAGTACTTC
CASSLVLYEQYF
>TRBJ2-7|TRBV11-2|12|.|.
TGTGCCAGCAGCCGATCCGGGTACGAGCAGTACTTC
CASSRSGYEQYF
>TRBJ2-1|TRBV28|14|TRBD2|.
TGTGCCAGCAGAACTAGCGGGCCCACGGATGAGCAGTTCTTC
CASRTSGPTDEQFF
>TRBJ1-5|TRBV28|12|.|.
TGTGCCAGCAGTTACGGACCATCGCCCCAGCATTTT
CASSYGPSPQHF
>TRBJ1-1|TRBV19|13|.|.
TGTGCCAGTAGCGTCGGGGGGGGCACTGAAGCTTTCTTT
CASSVGGGTEAFF
>TRBJ2-5|TRBV6-5|15|TRBD1|.
TGTGCCAGCGGCCGGACAGGGGCGTTTCGGGAGACCCAGTACTTC
CASGRTGAFRETQYF
>TRBJ2-7|TRBV12-5|15|TRBD1|.
TGTGCTAGTGGTTTGGTACGGGACAGAAACTACGAGCAGTACTTC
CASGLVRDRNYEQYF
>TRBJ2-7|TRBV18|14|TRBD1|.
TGTGCCAGCTCACCAGGGACAGGGGGGTACGAGCAGTACTTC
CASSPGTGGYEQYF
>TRBJ2-3|TRBV6-7|10|.|.
TGTGCCAGCAGTGCAGATACGCAGTATTTT
CASSADTQYF
>TRBJ1-6|TRBV10-1|17|TRBD1|few
TGCGCCAGCAGTGAGCCGAAACGGGACAGCTATAATTCACCCCTCCACTTT
CASSEPKRDSYNSPLHF